This TCR beta chain was recorded in a study of shared clonotypes between healthy human individuals. Findings and caveats of the study: Naive CD4 clonotypes were shared across a handful of donors at approximately 5.3%.

Comments on this clone: What it binds is not known.

Template for every sorted-subset replicate PCR totaled 200 to 250 ng DNA, some 30,000 T cell genomes. Some clones are missing from TCRdb's copy, which holds only in-frame ones; the method was immunoSEQ multiplex PCR. The data hold about 2.3 million clones, with about 90% observed a single time. Per germline, CDR1 LNHDA and CDR2 SQIVND (reference sequence). V was trimmed by 0 bases and J by 0 bases, leaving 16 bases between them. The CDR3 contains 18 residues. Sample: naive CD4+ T cells from PBMCs. The sample's subset: CD45RA+ positively selected. The V and J genes are TRBV19 and TRBJ2-3; D call uncertain. The source is a man aged 18-30 years in good health. Some clones in this sample may be carry-over from other donors' samples. Written as DNA, the CDR3 is TGTGCCAGTAGTATAGATGCCCGCCGGTCGGCTAGCACAGATACGCAGTATTTT. Amino acid sequence: CASSIDARRSASTDTQYF.